A single sample gave rise to the 31 T cell receptor beta chains below, sequenced in a study of cytomegalovirus exposure and HLA in healthy donors. Vbeta (60) and Jbeta (13) primers were used in the PCR. The assay was immunoSEQ multiplex PCR, and TCRdb's table has in-frame clones only and misses some. Found here are some 98,000 clones, approximately 77% of them singletons; the top ten hold about 8.3%. Sequences were obtained from PBMCs. The receptors originated from a female donor in good health and CMV-seronegative.

V and J are TRBV5-1 and TRBJ1-1; D is perhaps TRBD1 (5 bases). The germline V and J ends were trimmed by 1 base and 8 bases, with 18 bases remaining between them. Germline CDR1 is SGHRS and CDR2 is YFSETQ. The CDR3 consists of 15 residues. CDR3 DNA: TGCGCCAGCAGCTTGCAGGGTGGGGTTAGCTTCGAAGCTTTCTTT. This encodes CASSLQGGVSFEAFF.

The chain couples TRBV19 to TRBJ1-1; 8 bases match TRBD1. CDR1 LNHDA and CDR2 SQIVND come from the germline V gene (reference sequence). This CDR3 has 16 residues. V lost 6 bases and J lost 0; bases outside the gene matches: 9. The CDR3 protein is CASRSGTGYMNTEAFF. CDR3 coding DNA: TGTGCCAGTAGATCCGGGACAGGTTACATGAACACTGAAGCTTTCTTT. Looking up the rest from reference TRBV19 and TRBJ1-1 gives the full variable domain: DGGITQSPKYLFRKEGQNVTLSCEQNLNHDAMYWYRQDPGQGLRLIYYSQIVNDFQKGDIAEGYSVSREKKESFPLTVTSAQKNPTAFYLCASRSGTGYMNTEAFFGQGTRLTVV.

This chain connects TRBV15 to TRBJ2-1; no clear D gene. Germline V gives CDR1 LNHNV, CDR2 YYDKDF (reference sequence). Trimming pared 4 bases from V and 10 bases from J, leaving 11 bases between. CDR3 length: 12 residues. CDR3 amino acids: CATSKAAREQFF. CDR3 in DNA: TGTGCCACCAGCAAGGCAGCGAGGGAGCAGTTCTTC.

The chain couples TRBV9 to TRBJ1-2; the match to TRBD1 covers 10 bases. Losses at the gene ends were 5 bases for V and 8 bases for J; bases not matched to a gene: 21. Germline CDR1 SGDLS, CDR2 YYNGEE. The CDR3 has 18 residues. This CDR3 is CASRALQRPRDRGRGYTF. For the CDR3, the DNA is TGTGCCAGCAGGGCGCTACAACGCCCCCGGGACAGGGGCCGGGGCTACACCTTC.

The V and J genes are TRBV5-5 and TRBJ1-5, with 10 bases aligning to TRBD1. Germline lookup yields CDR1 SGHKS and CDR2 YYEKEE (reference sequence). The V and J ends lost 4 bases and 1 base, in that order; junction bases with no gene match: 11. This CDR3 contains 18 residues. CDR3 loop: CASSPGTGASTSNQPQHF. In nucleotides, the CDR3 is TGTGCCAGCAGCCCGGGGACAGGGGCATCAACAAGCAATCAGCCCCAGCATTTT.

This chain connects TRBV2 to TRBJ2-7, with a weak D call TRBD2 (5 bases). Between the trimmed V and J ends, which lost 6 bases and 4 bases, there was a span of 10 bases. Germline CDR1 SNHLY, CDR2 FYNNEI. CDR3 length: 12 residues. Here the CDR3 reads CASRLDSYEQYF. Here the CDR3 DNA reads TGTGCCAGCAGATTGGACTCTTACGAGCAGTACTTC.

This clone was observed a single time. J is TRBJ2-2 and V is TRBV27, with TRBD1 as a possible D gene (6 bases). Deletions cut 4 bases from V and 4 bases from J, with 13 bases between. CDR1 MNHEY and CDR2 SMNVEV come from the germline V gene (reference sequence). The CDR3 is made up of 15 amino acids. CDR3 in DNA: TGTGCCAGCAGTTCTGGGACATTCCCCACCGGGGAGCTGTTTTTT. It is translated as CASSSGTFPTGELFF.

The V gene is TRBV7-8, the J gene TRBJ1-3; D may be TRBD1 (6 bases). This CDR3 is built from 16 residues. The germline V and J ends were trimmed by 0 bases and 0 bases, with 9 bases remaining between them. The germline CDR1 and CDR2 sequences are SGHVS and FQNEAQ. The CDR3 sequence is CASSLAQGGSGNTIYF. CDR3 coding DNA: TGTGCCAGCAGCTTAGCACAGGGTGGCTCTGGAAACACCATATATTTT.

The chain recombines TRBV18 with TRBJ2-3; TRBD1 matches 9 bases. The CDR3 loop spans 19 amino acids. Germline CDR1 and CDR2: KGHSH and LQKENI. Trimming cost V 3 bases and J 0 bases; bases outside gene matches: 13. The CDR3 DNA follows: TGTGCCAGCTCACCTTCTCACACCGGGACAGGGAAAAGCACAGATACGCAGTATTTT. This codes for CASSPSHTGTGKSTDTQYF.

This clone was seen more than once but under ten times. The chain is built from TRBV9 and TRBJ2-6; TRBD1 might be the D (6 bases). Trimming took 3 bases from V and 4 from J, leaving 17 bases between them. The CDR3 spans 17 residues. Per germline, CDR1 SGDLS and CDR2 YYNGEE. The CDR3 nucleotides are TGTGCCAGCAGCGCCGGGCGTACAGGGTCCGGGGCCAACGTCCTGACTTTC. Translating it yields CASSAGRTGSGANVLTF. The full variable domain, its missing parts supplied by reference TRBV9 and TRBJ2-6, is DSGVTQTPKHLITATGQRVTLRCSPRSGDLSVYWYQQSLDQGLQFLIQYYNGEERAKGNILERFSAQQFPDLHSELNLSSLELGDSALYFCASSAGRTGSGANVLTFGAGSRLTVL.

This clone was counted once. The chain recombines TRBV7-3 with TRBJ2-1; TRBD2 matches 9 bases. Germline CDR1 SGHTA, CDR2 FQGTGA. Trimming cost V 10 bases and J 8 bases; bases outside gene matches: 12. The CDR3 loop spans 14 amino acids. The CDR3 DNA sequence: TGTGCCACCCGCCGAGGTAGCGGGAGTGATGAGCAGTTCTTC. Amino acids: CATRRGSGSDEQFF. Full variable domain (remainder filled in from reference TRBV7-3 and TRBJ2-1): GAGVSQTPSNKVTEKGKYVELRCDPISGHTALYWYRQSLGQGPEFLIYFQGTGAADDSGLPNDRFFAVRPEGSVSTLKIQRTERGDSAVYLCATRRGSGSDEQFFGPGTRLTVL.

The rearrangement joins TRBV6-4 to TRBJ2-1; 7 bases line up with TRBD2. The CDR3 runs to 14 residues. Germline CDR1 and CDR2: MRHNA and SNTAGT. V shed 6 bases, J shed 0 bases, and the junction held 2 bases outside the gene matches. CDR3: CASSGGSSYNEQFF. The CDR3 region has the DNA TGTGCCAGCAGCGGGGGGAGCTCCTACAATGAGCAGTTCTTC.

The chain couples TRBV28 to TRBJ1-2; possible D gene TRBD1, 6 bases. V lost 4 bases and J 7 bases, leaving 16 bases between the germline ends. CDR3 length: 14 residues. Germline loops: CDR1 MDHEN, CDR2 SYDVKM. The CDR3 sequence: CASSWGGASPGYTF. DNA for the CDR3: TGTGCCAGCAGTTGGGGGGGGGCGTCCCCTGGCTACACCTTC.

The CDR3 reads CTSSQDRTGGKLFF. The CDR3 coding sequence is TGCACCAGCAGCCAAGATCGAACAGGGGGAAAACTGTTTTTT. J is TRBJ1-4 and V is TRBV1; the D call in the table, TRBD1, was not verified against the DNA. TRBV1 has pseudogene status. The CDR3 length is 14 residues.

This clone was observed a few times. The chain recombines TRBV19 with TRBJ2-3, with D perhaps matching TRBD2 (5 bases). The CDR3 extends over 14 amino acids. Germline V CDR1 and CDR2: LNHDA, SQIVND (reference sequence). Trimming took 3 bases from V and 1 from J, leaving 8 bases between them. Here the CDR3 reads CASSIGVGTDTQYF. The CDR3 nucleotides are TGTGCCAGTAGTATCGGGGTGGGCACAGATACGCAGTATTTT.

This rearrangement joins TRBV2 to TRBJ1-4; 10 nucleotides agree with TRBD1. The V segment lost 5 bases and the J segment 5 bases; nucleotides outside the gene matches: 5. This CDR3 spans 15 amino acids. Germline lookup yields CDR1 SNHLY and CDR2 FYNNEI. The CDR3 protein is CASSRQGAENEKLFF. The CDR3 DNA reads TGTGCCAGCAGTAGACAGGGGGCAGAGAATGAAAAACTGTTTTTT. The full variable domain, with the rest looked up from reference TRBV2 and TRBJ1-4, is EPEVTQTPSHQVTQMGQEVILRCVPISNHLYFYWYRQILGQKVEFLVSFYNNEISEKSEIFDDQFSVERPDGSNFTLKIRSTKLEDSAMYFCASSRQGAENEKLFFGSGTQLSVL.

The gene calls are TRBV4-1 and TRBJ1-2; D is ambiguous. The CDR3 totals 13 residues. V gave up 1 base and J gave up 0 bases, with 3 bases separating them. Germline V gene data show CDR1 as MGHRA and CDR2 as YSYEKL. In DNA form, the CDR3 reads TGCGCCAGCAGCCAAGGGCCTAACTATGGCTACACCTTC. Translation gives CASSQGPNYGYTF.

This chain uses TRBV28 with TRBJ2-3; TRBD1 matches at 9 bases. CDR1 and CDR2 (germline): MDHEN, SYDVKM. The junction had 5 bases not matched to a gene; V was cut back by 10 bases and J by 0 bases. The CDR3 length is 14 residues. The CDR3 is CATRTGVSTDTQYF. Written as DNA, the CDR3 is TGTGCCACCCGGACAGGGGTGAGCACAGATACGCAGTATTTT.

The J gene is TRBJ2-5, the V gene TRBV5-1; possible D gene TRBD2, 6 bases. Per germline, CDR1 SGHRS and CDR2 YFSETQ. The CDR3 has 15 residues. V was clipped by 0 bases and J by 0 bases, with 9 bases between them. CDR3 nucleotide sequence: TGCGCCAGCAGCTTGGCCGGGGGTCACCAAGAGACCCAGTACTTC. It translates to CASSLAGGHQETQYF. Variable domain in full (rest from reference TRBV5-1 and TRBJ2-5): KAGVTQTPRYLIKTRGQQVTLSCSPISGHRSVSWYQQTPGQGLQFLFEYFSETQRNKGNFPGRFSGRQFSNSRSEMNVSTLELGDSALYLCASSLAGGHQETQYFGPGTRLLVL.

CDR3 region: CASSPDREIMHTGELFF. DNA of the CDR3: TGTGCCAGCAGCCCCGACAGGGAAATTATGCACACCGGGGAGCTGTTTTTT. The chain carries TRBV5-6 and TRBJ2-2; 7 bases align to TRBD1. From germline, CDR1 is SGHDT and CDR2 YYEEEE. This CDR3 comprises 17 residues. Unmatched junction bases numbered 12, after V lost 4 bases and J lost 3 bases.

This chain uses TRBV11-3 with TRBJ2-1, with a possible D match to TRBD2 (5 bases). Germline-derived CDR1 and CDR2 are SGHNT and YENEEA. Trimming shortened V by 6 bases and J by 9 bases, and 12 bases separated the two germline ends. This CDR3 has 12 residues. The CDR3 protein is CASSPGEGEQFF. The CDR3 DNA sequence: TGTGCCAGCAGTCCCGGAGAGGGTGAGCAGTTCTTC.

The chain employs TRBV6-5 and TRBJ1-3; 7 bases are a match to TRBD1. V lost 5 bases to trimming and J lost 3 bases; unmatched junction nucleotides: 7. The CDR3 totals 15 residues. Germline V gene data show CDR1 as MNHEY and CDR2 as SVGAGI. The CDR3 DNA is TGTGCCAGCAGTCCCCCCGGGACAGTTGGAAACACCATATATTTT. Encoded protein: CASSPPGTVGNTIYF.

There are a few counts of this clone. The rearrangement uses TRBV5-1 and TRBJ2-5; 7 bases align to TRBD2. The CDR3 extends over 21 amino acids. Per germline, CDR1 SGHRS and CDR2 YFSETQ. The ends lost 1 base at V and 2 bases at J; junction bases unmatched: 23. The CDR3: CASSLTGTNFRGYVNQETQYF. CDR3 bases: TGCGCCAGCAGCTTGACCGGGACTAACTTTCGCGGGTATGTGAATCAAGAGACCCAGTACTTC.

The CDR3 DNA reads as TGTGCCATCAGTGACCTCCGGGGGAGGACACCCTACGAGCAGTACTTC. Residues: CAISDLRGRTPYEQYF. The chain links TRBV10-3 to TRBJ2-7, with D possibly TRBD2 on 6 matching bases. This CDR3 is built from 16 residues. Looked up from germline, CDR1 is ENHRY and CDR2 is SYGVKD. V was clipped by 3 bases and J by 2 bases, with 17 bases between them.

The chain recombines TRBV18 with TRBJ1-1; D may be TRBD1 (5 bases). V lost 2 bases to trimming and J lost 4 bases, with 14 bases between them. The V gene's germline CDR1 is KGHSH and CDR2 LQKENI. CDR3 size: 15 residues. The CDR3 protein is CASSPNWGEGTEAFF. Here the CDR3 DNA reads TGTGCCAGCTCACCAAACTGGGGGGAAGGCACTGAAGCTTTCTTT.

The chain carries TRBV20-1 and TRBJ2-3; 10 bases are a match to TRBD1. Trimming took 4 bases from V and 9 from J; bases not matched to a gene: 1. Germline CDR1 DFQATT, CDR2 SNEGSKA (reference sequence). CDR3 length: 11 residues. The CDR3 bases are TGCAGTGCTACGACAGGGGGCACGCAGTATTTT. Protein: CSATTGGTQYF.

In its sample, this clone was seen a few times. This chain joins TRBV7-2 and TRBJ2-7; 8 bases match TRBD2. CDR3 size: 15 residues. The J segment lost 2 bases and the V segment lost 5 bases, leaving 8 bases of the junction unmatched. Germline assignment: CDR1 SGHTA and CDR2 FQGNSA. This CDR3 is CASSLRLATAYEQYF. For the CDR3, the DNA is TGTGCCAGCAGCCTACGACTAGCGACCGCCTACGAGCAGTACTTC.

About this clone: The sample carries other DNA sequences with the same CDR3. This chain joins TRBV4-1 and TRBJ2-3; 9 bases map to TRBD2. This CDR3 is 17 amino acids long. With V trimmed by 0 bases and J by 2 bases, 6 bases remained unmatched. Per the germline V gene, CDR1 is MGHRA and CDR2 is YSYEKL. CDR3 amino acids: CASSQDRAGGTTDTQYF. The CDR3 DNA sequence: TGCGCCAGCAGCCAAGATAGGGCGGGAGGGACCACAGATACGCAGTATTTT.

The V and J genes are TRBV27 and TRBJ2-1; the D gene is possibly TRBD1 (5 bases). Looked up from germline, CDR1 is MNHEY and CDR2 is SMNVEV (reference sequence). V lost 9 bases and J 1 base, leaving 13 bases between the germline ends. CDR3 size: 14 residues. CDR3 in amino acids: CASSWAGSYNEQFF. The DNA of the CDR3 is TGTGCCAGTTCCTGGGCAGGGTCCTACAATGAGCAGTTCTTC.

V usage is TRBV7-9 and J usage is TRBJ1-6; 9 bases line up with TRBD1. V lost 6 bases and J lost 6; bases outside the gene matches: 9. Looked up from germline, CDR1 is SEHNR and CDR2 is FQNEAQ (reference sequence). This CDR3 has 16 amino acids. The CDR3 sequence: CASSLKGTGPNSPLHF. As DNA, the CDR3 is TGTGCCAGCAGTTTAAAGGGGACAGGGCCTAATTCACCCCTCCACTTT.

The chain is built from TRBV6-5 and TRBJ2-3, with a tentative D call TRBD2 (5 bases). V was trimmed by 2 bases and J by 8 bases, leaving 8 bases between them. This CDR3 spans 12 amino acids. Germline-derived CDR1 and CDR2 are MNHEY and SVGAGI. In DNA form, the CDR3 reads TGTGCCAGCAGTTACAACCGGGGTACGCAGTATTTT. It encodes CASSYNRGTQYF.